Each of the 21 T cell receptor beta chains below was sequenced from the same sample in a study of shared clonotypes between healthy human individuals. Assay: immunoSEQ multiplex PCR; the TCRdb copy retains only in-frame clones and omits some. The sample includes approximately 1,500,000 clones, roughly 97% of them seen just once. Material: naive CD4+ T cells sorted from blood. Subset indicated: CD45RA+ positively selected. These receptors were taken from a man aged 30 to 39 in good health.

The chain carries TRBV6-1 and TRBJ2-2; D gene uncertain. Germline assignment: CDR1 MNHNS and CDR2 SASEGT. The germline V and J ends were trimmed by 4 bases and 3 bases, with 12 bases remaining between them. The CDR3 covers 15 residues. CDR3 DNA sequence: TGTGCCAGCAGTGCGTGGCAGGATGACACCGGGGAGCTGTTTTTT. Protein product: CASSAWQDDTGELFF.

The V and J genes are TRBV5-1 and TRBJ2-3; D is ambiguous. The CDR3 totals 15 residues. The germline gives CDR1 SGHRS, CDR2 YFSETQ. With 0 bases removed from V and 2 bases from J, the gap between germline ends came to 10 bases. CDR3 DNA sequence: TGCGCCAGCAGCTTGGATGTCGCTCACACAGATACGCAGTATTTT. Amino acid sequence: CASSLDVAHTDTQYF.

CDR3 residues: CASSILGGGTDTQYF. Here the CDR3 DNA reads TGTGCCAGTAGTATTCTCGGGGGTGGCACAGATACGCAGTATTTT. The chain has TRBV19 and TRBJ2-3; D perhaps matches TRBD2 (6 bases). This CDR3 is 15 amino acids long. From germline, CDR1 is LNHDA and CDR2 SQIVND (reference sequence). Trimming removed 3 bases from V and 1 base from J, with 11 bases in between. The full variable domain, completed using reference TRBV19 and TRBJ2-3, is DGGITQSPKYLFRKEGQNVTLSCEQNLNHDAMYWYRQDPGQGLRLIYYSQIVNDFQKGDIAEGYSVSREKKESFPLTVTSAQKNPTAFYLCASSILGGGTDTQYFGPGTRLTVL.

J is TRBJ2-7 and V is TRBV5-5, with D possibly matching TRBD2 (5 bases). Trimming stripped 0 bases from V and 5 bases from J, with 18 bases between. The CDR3 contains 16 residues. Germline V gives CDR1 SGHKS, CDR2 YYEKEE (reference sequence). In DNA, the CDR3 is TGTGCCAGCAGCTTGGAAGTCGTGCTAGCATTAAACGAGCAGTACTTC. Translating gives CASSLEVVLALNEQYF. Variable domain in full (rest from reference TRBV5-5 and TRBJ2-7): DAGVTQSPTHLIKTRGQQVTLRCSPISGHKSVSWYQQVLGQGPQFIFQYYEKEERGRGNFPDRFSARQFPNYSSELNVNALLLGDSALYLCASSLEVVLALNEQYFGPGTRLTVT.

This chain joins TRBV21-1 and TRBJ2-7; the table's D gene call, TRBD1, was not cross checked with the DNA. TRBV21-1 corresponds to a pseudogene. The CDR3 spans 19 residues. CDR3 in amino acids: CASSKMYGTGRWEAYEQYF. CDR3 bases: TGTGCCAGCAGCAAAATGTACGGGACAGGGAGATGGGAAGCCTACGAGCAGTACTTC.

This rearrangement joins TRBV4-1 to TRBJ2-1; 9 bases agree with TRBD2. V lost 8 bases to trimming and J lost 15 bases; unmatched junction nucleotides: 14. CDR1 and CDR2 (germline): MGHRA, YSYEKL. The CDR3 is 13 amino acids. The DNA for the CDR3 is TGCGCCAGCGGAGGCGTACCGGGACTAGCTTTGTTCTTC. Protein product: CASGGVPGLALFF.

CDR3 region: CASSLKGYEQYF. CDR3 in DNA: TGTGCCAGCAGCCTCAAGGGCTACGAGCAGTACTTC. This chain joins TRBV14 and TRBJ2-7; D not certain. From germline, CDR1 is SGHDN and CDR2 FVKESK. Between the trimmed V and J ends, which lost 4 bases and 3 bases, there was a span of 7 bases. There are 12 residues in the CDR3.

The V and J genes are TRBV7-9 and TRBJ2-5, with 12 bases matching TRBD2. The CDR3 sequence is 15 residues long. V was clipped by 2 bases and J by 7 bases; unmatched bases: 5. CDR1 is SEHNR, CDR2 FQNEAQ, per germline (reference sequence). CDR3: CASSLLAGGPTTQYF. The CDR3 DNA is TGTGCCAGCAGCTTACTAGCGGGAGGGCCAACGACCCAGTACTTC.

The DNA for the CDR3 is TGTGCCAGCAGACCAGTCACTGCAGACAGGGGGGACGGGGAGCTGTTTTTT. This encodes CASRPVTADRGDGELFF. The chain has TRBV28 and TRBJ2-2; 9 nucleotides agree with TRBD1. Germline CDR1 is MDHEN and CDR2 is SYDVKM. Losses at the gene ends were 6 bases for V and 7 bases for J; bases not matched to a gene: 15. This CDR3 region has 17 residues. The full variable domain, rest sourced from reference TRBV28 and TRBJ2-2, is DVKVTQSSRYLVKRTGEKVFLECVQDMDHENMFWYRQDPGLGLRLIYFSYDVKMKEKGDIPEGYSVSREKKERFSLILESASTNQTSMYLCASRPVTADRGDGELFFGEGSRLTVL.

This rearrangement joins TRBV2 to TRBJ2-7; maybe TRBD1 (6 bases). V gave up 4 bases and J gave up 2 bases, with 12 bases separating them. Germline-derived CDR1 and CDR2 are SNHLY and FYNNEI. The CDR3 contains 14 residues. The CDR3 spells CASSGGPTTYEQYF. In nucleotides, the CDR3 is TGTGCCAGCAGTGGGGGGCCGACAACCTACGAGCAGTACTTC.

The chain couples TRBV19 to TRBJ2-3, with D tentatively TRBD1 (6 bases). This CDR3 comprises 16 residues. Germline V gene sequence: CDR1 LNHDA, CDR2 SQIVND (reference sequence). Trimming cost V 7 bases and J 1 base, with 18 bases left between them. CDR3 sequence: CASTMGTGHGTDTQYF. The CDR3 nucleotides are TGTGCCAGTACGATGGGAACAGGGCATGGCACAGATACGCAGTATTTT.

The gene calls are TRBV4-2 and TRBJ1-4; 8 nucleotides match TRBD1. Unmatched junction bases numbered 7, after V lost 5 bases and J lost 5 bases. The germline gives CDR1 LGHNA, CDR2 YNFKEQ. The CDR3 is 15 residues long. The CDR3 loop reads CASSLPGQGNEKLFF. The CDR3 nucleotides read TGTGCCAGCAGCTTACCCGGACAGGGAAATGAAAAACTGTTTTTT.

The chain couples TRBV18 to TRBJ2-6; a possible D gene is TRBD1 (5 bases). Trimming removed 4 bases at V and 2 bases at J, with 27 bases between. This CDR3 region has 21 residues. Germline loops: CDR1 KGHSH, CDR2 LQKENI. This CDR3 reads CASSRSASDAGLKAGANVLTF. CDR3 nucleotides: TGTGCCAGCTCACGATCTGCGAGTGATGCAGGGTTAAAGGCTGGGGCCAACGTCCTGACTTTC. The variable domain in full, with the rest retrieved from reference TRBV18 and TRBJ2-6, is NAGVMQNPRHLVRRRGQEARLRCSPMKGHSHVYWYRQLPEEGLKFMVYLQKENIIDESGMPKERFSAEFPKEGPSILRIQQVVRGDSAAYFCASSRSASDAGLKAGANVLTFGAGSRLTVL.

The rearrangement uses TRBV28 and TRBJ2-2; 12 nucleotides agree with TRBD2. Germline V gene lookup returns CDR1 MDHEN and CDR2 SYDVKM. The CDR3 sequence is 19 residues long. J was trimmed by 8 bases and V by 5 bases; bases with no gene match: 18. The CDR3 loop is CASSAIPGASGRVAGELFF. Written as DNA, the CDR3 is TGTGCCAGCAGTGCCATCCCGGGAGCTAGCGGGAGGGTTGCAGGGGAGCTGTTTTTT.

The chain uses TRBV9 and TRBJ2-1; D perhaps matches TRBD2 (6 bases). This CDR3 region has 16 residues. V was pared by 0 bases and J by 5 bases, with 15 bases between. CDR1 SGDLS and CDR2 YYNGEE come from the germline V gene. The CDR3 region is CASSVASSAANNEQFF. The CDR3 bases are TGTGCCAGCAGCGTAGCTTCTAGCGCGGCCAACAATGAGCAGTTCTTC.

About this clone itself: Within the sample, other DNA sequences also encode this same CDR3. J is TRBJ2-1 and V is TRBV9, with D perhaps TRBD2 (5 bases). This CDR3 spans 15 amino acids. CDR1 is SGDLS, CDR2 YYNGEE, per germline. With 0 bases removed from V and 3 bases from J, the gap between germline ends came to 10 bases. The CDR3 loop is CASSVDEGLYNEQFF. CDR3 in DNA: TGTGCCAGCAGCGTAGATGAGGGCCTCTACAATGAGCAGTTCTTC.

The chain combines TRBV27 with TRBJ2-3, with 8 bases matching TRBD1. This CDR3 contains 13 residues. V gave up 8 bases and J gave up 1 base; unmatched junction bases: 2. Germline CDR1 reads MNHEY; CDR2 reads SMNVEV (reference sequence). CDR3 sequence reads: CASVDRGTDTQYF. CDR3 DNA sequence: TGTGCCAGCGTGGACAGGGGCACAGATACGCAGTATTTT.

The chain is built from TRBV2 and TRBJ2-7; TRBD1 matches 9 bases. The V and J ends lost 5 bases and 1 base, in that order; junction bases with no gene match: 9. The CDR3 length is 16 residues. Germline-derived CDR1 and CDR2 are SNHLY and FYNNEI. The CDR3 sequence: CASSPRGQGMSYEQYF. The DNA of the CDR3 is TGTGCCAGCAGTCCACGGGGACAGGGTATGTCCTACGAGCAGTACTTC.

The chain has TRBV6-5 and TRBJ1-1; D ambiguous. V lost 8 bases, J lost 0 bases, and 10 bases lay in between. In germline, CDR1 is MNHEY, CDR2 SVGAGI. The CDR3 is 13 amino acids. The CDR3, as DNA: TGTGCCAGCGCCTTCTCAGTGAACACTGAAGCTTTCTTT. Translation gives CASAFSVNTEAFF.

The chain recombines TRBV6-5 with TRBJ1-4, with a possible D match to TRBD1 (6 bases). The length of the CDR3 is 13 residues. Germline loops: CDR1 MNHEY, CDR2 SVGAGI. Trimming cost V 4 bases and J 11 bases, with 14 bases left between them. This chain's CDR3 is CASSSTGATKLFF. CDR3 DNA sequence: TGTGCCAGCAGTTCGACAGGAGCGACCAAACTGTTTTTT.

This chain connects TRBV7-8 to TRBJ2-3; 13 bases match TRBD2. With V trimmed by 3 bases and J by 2 bases, 2 bases remained unmatched. Germline V gene lookup returns CDR1 SGHVS and CDR2 FQNEAQ. There are 16 residues in the CDR3. The CDR3 DNA reads as TGTGCCAGCAGCTTGGGACTAGCGGGATACACAGATACGCAGTATTTT. This gives the protein CASSLGLAGYTDTQYF. Together with reference TRBV7-8 and TRBJ2-3, the CDR3 gives the full variable domain: GAGVSQSPRYKVAKRGQDVALRCDPISGHVSLFWYQQALGQGPEFLTYFQNEAQLDKSGLPSDRFFAERPEGSVSTLKIQRTQQEDSAVYLCASSLGLAGYTDTQYFGPGTRLTVL.